The 32 T cell receptor beta chains presented below share a single source sample, sequenced in a study of OX40 agonist ivuxolimab in advanced cancers. Clones were read by immunoSEQ multiplex PCR, and TCRdb kept only the in-frame ones, dropping some. Of about 77,000 clones listed, 65% to 90% were seen once; the top ten hold more than 0.6%. The source material was CD4+ or CD8+ T cells sorted from blood, sampled in a trial of the OX40 agonist ivuxolimab. All receptors come from an adult with an advanced solid tumor such as melanoma, head and neck, liver or kidney cancer.

J is TRBJ2-5 and V is TRBV4-2; 7 positions match TRBD1. The J call is doubtful: the DNA matches TRBJ2-7 better. Germline CDR1 reads LGHNA; CDR2 reads YNFKEQ. This CDR3 has 13 residues. The CDR3 is CASSRDRNYEQYF. The CDR3 DNA follows: TGTGCCAGCAGCCGGGACAGAAACTACGAGCAGTACTTC.

V and J are TRBV30 and TRBJ2-3; TRBD2 agrees at 7 bases. In germline, CDR1 is GTSNPN, CDR2 SVGIG (reference sequence). The V and J ends lost 5 bases and 2 bases, in that order; junction bases with no gene match: 7. CDR3 size: 14 residues. The CDR3 is CAWSGGGYTDTQYF. CDR3 DNA sequence: TGTGCCTGGTCTGGGGGGGGTTACACAGATACGCAGTATTTT. Combining the CDR3 with reference TRBV30 and TRBJ2-3 gives the whole variable domain SQTIHQWPATLVQPVGSPLSLECTVEGTSNPNLYWYRQAAGRGLQLLFYSVGIGQISSEVPQNLSASRPQDRQFILSSKKLLLSDSGFYLCAWSGGGYTDTQYFGPGTRLTVL.

The chain employs TRBV9 and TRBJ2-7, with a tentative D call TRBD2 (5 bases). Trimming pared 2 bases from V and 3 bases from J, leaving 15 bases between. This CDR3 is built from 15 residues. In germline, CDR1 is SGDLS, CDR2 YYNGEE. Written as DNA, the CDR3 is TGTGCCAGCAGCGTGGAGGACCAGGATTTCTACGAGCAGTACTTC. Translating gives CASSVEDQDFYEQYF. The complete variable domain, with remaining parts taken from reference TRBV9 and TRBJ2-7, reads DSGVTQTPKHLITATGQRVTLRCSPRSGDLSVYWYQQSLDQGLQFLIQYYNGEERAKGNILERFSAQQFPDLHSELNLSSLELGDSALYFCASSVEDQDFYEQYFGPGTRLTVT.

This sequence joins TRBV4-2 and TRBJ1-1; D is undetermined. The CDR3 is 14 amino acids. V was trimmed by 4 bases and J by 1 base, leaving 10 bases between them. Germline V gene lookup returns CDR1 LGHNA and CDR2 YNFKEQ. The CDR3 sequence is CASSPEVSNTEAFF. CDR3 in DNA: TGTGCCAGCAGCCCGGAGGTCTCGAACACTGAAGCTTTCTTT.

This chain uses TRBV7-8 with TRBJ2-5, with D hard to call. CDR3 length: 13 residues. CDR1 and CDR2 from the germline V gene are SGHVS and FQNEAQ. Trimming cost V 0 bases and J 0 bases, with 2 bases left between them. CDR3 loop: CASSLADQETQYF. The CDR3 coding sequence is TGTGCCAGCAGCTTAGCGGACCAAGAGACCCAGTACTTC.

This clone was detected once. The chain uses TRBV30 and TRBJ1-5; D is undetermined. V lost 0 bases to trimming and J lost 4 bases, with 7 bases between them. The CDR3 length is 13 residues. The germline gives CDR1 GTSNPN, CDR2 SVGIG (reference sequence). CDR3 loop: CAWSVAPNQPQHF. CDR3 DNA: TGTGCCTGGAGTGTAGCCCCGAATCAGCCCCAGCATTTT.

The genes are TRBV29-1 and TRBJ2-2, with D uncertain. The CDR3 is made up of 11 amino acids. With 8 bases removed from V and 2 bases from J, the gap between germline ends came to 6 bases. CDR1 is SQVTM, CDR2 ANQGSEA, per germline. In DNA, the CDR3 is TGCAGCTCATACAACACCGGGGAGCTGTTTTTT. Amino acids: CSSYNTGELFF.

The CDR3 DNA reads TGTGCCAGCAGTGAGGGGACAGCTGCTTCTGGAAACACCATATATTTT. This translates into CASSEGTAASGNTIYF. The V gene is TRBV6-1, the J gene TRBJ1-3, with 7 bases aligning to TRBD1. The CDR3 loop spans 16 amino acids. V lost 3 bases and J lost 1; bases outside the gene matches: 6. In germline, CDR1 is MNHNS, CDR2 SASEGT.

CDR3 protein: CASSLALLAGAEQFF. The CDR3 DNA reads TGTGCCAGCAGCTTAGCGCTCCTAGCGGGGGCTGAGCAGTTCTTC. This chain connects TRBV7-2 to TRBJ2-1, with 10 nucleotides matching TRBD2. The CDR3 has 15 amino acids. The germline CDR1 and CDR2 sequences are SGHTA and FQGNSA. With 0 bases clipped from V and 9 bases from J, the junction kept 5 bases outside the gene matches.

The genes are TRBV5-1 and TRBJ2-7, with D unresolved. CDR1 is SGHRS, CDR2 YFSETQ, per germline. The CDR3 has 13 amino acids. The germline V and J ends were trimmed by 0 bases and 3 bases, with 7 bases remaining between them. CDR3 amino acids: CASSLDPNYEQYF. CDR3 nucleotides: TGCGCCAGCAGCTTGGACCCTAACTACGAGCAGTACTTC.

The chain is built from TRBV7-3 and TRBJ2-1, with 9 bases that match TRBD1. V lost 4 bases, J lost 2 bases, and 3 bases stayed unmatched. Germline CDR1 and CDR2: SGHTA and FQGTGA. The CDR3 has 15 amino acids. The DNA of the CDR3 is TGTGCCAGCAGCTCGGGACAGGGACCCTACAATGAGCAGTTCTTC. Translated, it gives CASSSGQGPYNEQFF.

CDR3 residues: CASSLLRGRPYEQYF. The CDR3 nucleotides read TGTGCCAGCAGCTTACTCCGCGGAAGACCCTACGAGCAGTACTTC. This chain connects TRBV11-2 to TRBJ2-7, with D unresolved. V was shortened by 2 bases and J by 2 bases, with 13 bases between the two germline ends. Looked up from germline, CDR1 is SGHAT and CDR2 is FQNNGV. There are 15 residues in the CDR3.

J is TRBJ1-4 and V is TRBV5-1, with 11 bases matching TRBD1. This CDR3 comprises 15 residues. The V gene's germline CDR1 is SGHRS and CDR2 YFSETQ. V was pared by 0 bases and J by 8 bases, with 3 bases of the junction left unmatched. CDR3 region: CASSLVGQGDEKLFF. The CDR3 DNA reads TGCGCCAGCAGCTTGGTGGGACAGGGGGACGAAAAACTGTTTTTT. Full variable domain (missing parts from reference TRBV5-1 and TRBJ1-4): KAGVTQTPRYLIKTRGQQVTLSCSPISGHRSVSWYQQTPGQGLQFLFEYFSETQRNKGNFPGRFSGRQFSNSRSEMNVSTLELGDSALYLCASSLVGQGDEKLFFGSGTQLSVL.

This clone has more than one count but fewer than ten. The chain carries TRBV30 and TRBJ1-1; no clear D gene. CDR1 is GTSNPN, CDR2 SVGIG, per germline (reference sequence). Trimming removed 4 bases at V and 11 bases at J, with 11 bases between. This CDR3 has 10 residues. The CDR3 DNA reads as TGTGCCTGGATATGGCAGAAGGCTTTCTTT. This gives the protein CAWIWQKAFF.

The chain employs TRBV6-5 and TRBJ1-2; 11 bases are shared with TRBD1. CDR1 is MNHEY, CDR2 SVGAGI, per germline. The CDR3 is made up of 14 amino acids. V dropped 7 bases and J dropped 4; count of bases not matched to a gene: 5. Written as DNA, the CDR3 is TGTGCCAGCAACGGACAGGGGGCGGCCTATGGCTACACCTTC. Protein sequence: CASNGQGAAYGYTF.

The CDR3 protein is CASSAGRDGYTF. The CDR3 region has the DNA TGTGCCAGCAGCGCCGGGAGGGATGGCTACACCTTC. V and J are TRBV11-1 and TRBJ1-2; D is unclear. The CDR3 spans 12 residues. V gave up 5 bases and J gave up 6 bases, with 10 bases separating them. Germline CDR1 reads SGHAT; CDR2 reads FQDESV (reference sequence).

V and J are TRBV5-1 and TRBJ1-4; 8 nucleotides align to TRBD1. Germline CDR1 is SGHRS and CDR2 is YFSETQ. This CDR3 region has 15 residues. The trim removed 0 bases at V and 6 bases at J, leaving 4 bases unmatched. In DNA form, the CDR3 reads TGCGCCAGCAGCTTGGCGGCAGGGGGCGATGAAAAACTGTTTTTT. Residues: CASSLAAGGDEKLFF. Using reference TRBV5-1 and TRBJ1-4 for the parts outside the CDR3, the full variable domain is KAGVTQTPRYLIKTRGQQVTLSCSPISGHRSVSWYQQTPGQGLQFLFEYFSETQRNKGNFPGRFSGRQFSNSRSEMNVSTLELGDSALYLCASSLAAGGDEKLFFGSGTQLSVL.

The chain links TRBV18 to TRBJ1-5; 7 positions agree with TRBD1. Germline V CDR1 and CDR2: KGHSH, LQKENI. CDR3 length: 14 amino acids. V lost 5 bases and J lost 7; bases outside the gene matches: 8. CDR3 coding DNA: TGTGCCAGCTCAACAATCCAGGGGGAACAGCCCCAGCATTTT. Translation: CASSTIQGEQPQHF.

The J gene is TRBJ1-1, the V gene TRBV4-3; no clear D gene. V lost 0 bases and J 0 bases, leaving 11 bases between the germline ends. Germline V gene lookup returns CDR1 LGHNA and CDR2 YSLEER. CDR3 length: 16 residues. CDR3 bases: TGCGCCAGCAGCCAAGATACGGCAGTCATGAACACTGAAGCTTTCTTT. This encodes CASSQDTAVMNTEAFF.

The gene calls are TRBV11-2 and TRBJ2-2, with TRBD1 identical over 7 bases. The CDR3 loop spans 18 amino acids. With 1 base clipped from V and 6 bases from J, the junction kept 14 bases outside the gene matches. CDR1 is SGHAT and CDR2 is FQNNGV in the germline V gene. CDR3 in DNA: TGTGCCAGCAGCTTAGGGGGGCAGGGGGTTAATCGGGCCGGGGAGCTGTTTTTT. It codes for CASSLGGQGVNRAGELFF.

J is TRBJ1-5 and V is TRBV7-2; tentatively, D is TRBD1 (6 bases). The germline V gene has CDR1 SGHTA and CDR2 FQGNSA. The V end lost 5 bases, the J end lost 4 bases, and 15 bases lay between the germline ends. The CDR3 contains 15 residues. The CDR3 loop reads CASSRTGPSNQPQHF. The CDR3 DNA reads TGTGCCAGCAGCCGAACAGGGCCCTCTAATCAGCCCCAGCATTTT.

This chain joins TRBV18 and TRBJ2-5, with D possibly matching TRBD1 (6 bases). Germline CDR1 and CDR2: KGHSH and LQKENI. The V end lost 2 bases, the J end lost 1 base, and 11 bases lay between the germline ends. The CDR3 covers 15 residues. The CDR3 here is CASSPMDSFQETQYF. In DNA, the CDR3 is TGTGCCAGCTCACCAATGGACAGCTTCCAAGAGACCCAGTACTTC.

This clone came up a few times. The rearrangement joins TRBV7-9 to TRBJ1-6; D call uncertain. The CDR3 runs 15 residues. The germline CDR1 and CDR2 sequences are SEHNR and FQNEAQ (reference sequence). The V end lost 4 bases, the J end lost 10 bases, and 17 bases lay between the germline ends. CDR3 coding DNA: TGTGCCAGCAGCTCCTCAATAGGGTTTAGCTCACCCCTCCACTTT. Translated: CASSSSIGFSSPLHF.

The chain couples TRBV18 to TRBJ2-3, with 9 bases matching TRBD1. Germline values: CDR1 KGHSH, CDR2 LQKENI. The CDR3 spans 13 residues. The J segment lost 6 bases and the V segment lost 4 bases, leaving 2 bases of the junction unmatched. Here the CDR3 DNA reads TGTGCCAGCTCACTCGGACAGGGGGATACGCAGTATTTT. Translated: CASSLGQGDTQYF.

The chain has TRBV6-1 and TRBJ2-7, with D uncertain. Germline-derived CDR1 and CDR2 are MNHNS and SASEGT. The CDR3 runs 9 residues. V gave up 5 bases and J gave up 5 bases, with 1 base separating them. The CDR3 sequence: CASSHEQYF. For the CDR3, the DNA is TGTGCCAGCAGTCACGAGCAGTACTTC.

CDR3 in DNA: TGTGCCAGCAGCTCCGGACTAGCGGGGTTGTCGGATACGCAGTATTTT. Encoded protein: CASSSGLAGLSDTQYF. The chain combines TRBV7-8 with TRBJ2-3; 12 nucleotides agree with TRBD2. V shed 4 bases and J 6 bases; nucleotides not matched to a gene: 8. Germline CDR1 SGHVS, CDR2 FQNEAQ. This CDR3 is 16 amino acids long.

This clone occurred a few times. The rearrangement joins TRBV7-9 to TRBJ1-5; 11 bases are a match to TRBD1. Germline assignment: CDR1 SEHNR and CDR2 FQNEAQ (reference sequence). V dropped 6 bases and J dropped 2; count of bases not matched to a gene: 15. The CDR3 is 19 amino acids. The CDR3 bases are TGTGCCAGCAGTTTTGGAACGGGACAGGGGGTAGGGGGCAATCAGCCCCAGCATTTT. Protein: CASSFGTGQGVGGNQPQHF.

The chain has TRBV29-1 and TRBJ2-2; no clear D gene. CDR1 is SQVTM, CDR2 ANQGSEA, per germline. Deletions cut 7 bases from V and 0 bases from J, with 18 bases between. The CDR3 totals 16 residues. The CDR3 DNA is TGCAGCGCCTCTAGGTTGGGTACCGCGAACACCGGGGAGCTGTTTTTT. As protein: CSASRLGTANTGELFF.

The chain couples TRBV25-1 to TRBJ2-5; maybe TRBD2 (6 bases). The V gene lost 8 bases and the J gene lost 5 bases, with 12 bases spanning the gap. Germline V gene data show CDR1 as MGHDK and CDR2 as SYGVNS. The CDR3 is made up of 12 amino acids. CDR3 DNA: TGTGCCAGCCAGGACCTAGCGGAGACCCAGTACTTC. Its protein is CASQDLAETQYF.

The V gene is TRBV12-5, the J gene TRBJ1-1; D is possibly TRBD1 (5 bases). In germline, CDR1 is LGHNT, CDR2 FRNRAP. The CDR3 consists of 17 residues. V lost 4 bases, J lost 0 bases, and 18 bases lay in between. In DNA, the CDR3 is TGTGCTAGTGGTTCACCGGTGGGGGGACCGATGAACACTGAAGCTTTCTTT. It translates to CASGSPVGGPMNTEAFF.

V is TRBV19 and J is TRBJ2-7; 7 nucleotides line up with TRBD2. The germline V gene has CDR1 LNHDA and CDR2 SQIVND (reference sequence). The V segment lost 7 bases and the J segment 5 bases; nucleotides outside the gene matches: 17. The CDR3 has 16 residues. The CDR3: CASKTRPSGPWDEQYF. The DNA of the CDR3 is TGTGCCAGTAAGACTCGACCTAGCGGCCCCTGGGACGAGCAGTACTTC.

V gene TRBV4-2 combines with J gene TRBJ1-5; D not certain. Trimming removed 4 bases from V and 6 bases from J, with 10 bases in between. The germline CDR1 and CDR2 sequences are LGHNA and YNFKEQ. This CDR3 comprises 13 residues. The CDR3 region is CASSPDEVQPQHF. In nucleotides, the CDR3 is TGTGCCAGCAGCCCCGACGAGGTTCAGCCCCAGCATTTT.